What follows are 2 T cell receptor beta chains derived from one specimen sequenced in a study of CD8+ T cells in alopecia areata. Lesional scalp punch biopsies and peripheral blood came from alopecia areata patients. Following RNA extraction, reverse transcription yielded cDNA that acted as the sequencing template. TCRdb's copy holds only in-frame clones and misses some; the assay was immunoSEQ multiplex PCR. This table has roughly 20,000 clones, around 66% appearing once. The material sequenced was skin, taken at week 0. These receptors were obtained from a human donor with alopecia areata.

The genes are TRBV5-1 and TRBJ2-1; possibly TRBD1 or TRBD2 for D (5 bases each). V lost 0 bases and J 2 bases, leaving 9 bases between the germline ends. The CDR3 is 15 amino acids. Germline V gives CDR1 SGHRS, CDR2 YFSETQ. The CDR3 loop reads CASSLGDGTYNEQFF. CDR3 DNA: TGCGCCAGCAGCTTGGGGGACGGAACCTACAATGAGCAGTTCTTC.

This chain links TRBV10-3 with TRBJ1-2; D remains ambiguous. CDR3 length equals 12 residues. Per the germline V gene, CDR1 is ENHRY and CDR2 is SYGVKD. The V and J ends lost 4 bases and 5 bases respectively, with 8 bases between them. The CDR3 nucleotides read TGTGCCATCAGTGGGCAGTCTTATGGCTACACCTTC. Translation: CAISGQSYGYTF.